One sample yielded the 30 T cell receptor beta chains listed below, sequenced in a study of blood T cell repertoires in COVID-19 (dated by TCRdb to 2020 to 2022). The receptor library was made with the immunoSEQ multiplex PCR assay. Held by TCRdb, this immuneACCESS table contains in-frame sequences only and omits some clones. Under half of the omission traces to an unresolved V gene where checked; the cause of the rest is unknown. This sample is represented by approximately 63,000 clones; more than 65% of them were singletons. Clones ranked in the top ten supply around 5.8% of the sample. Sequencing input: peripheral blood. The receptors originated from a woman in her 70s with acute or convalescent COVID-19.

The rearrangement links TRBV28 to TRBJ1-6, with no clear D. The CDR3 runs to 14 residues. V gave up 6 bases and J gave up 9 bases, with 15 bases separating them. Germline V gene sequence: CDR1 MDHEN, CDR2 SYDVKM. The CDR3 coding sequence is TGTGCCAGCAGCCCGGTTGCAAACGGTTCACCCCTCCACTTT. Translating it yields CASSPVANGSPLHF.

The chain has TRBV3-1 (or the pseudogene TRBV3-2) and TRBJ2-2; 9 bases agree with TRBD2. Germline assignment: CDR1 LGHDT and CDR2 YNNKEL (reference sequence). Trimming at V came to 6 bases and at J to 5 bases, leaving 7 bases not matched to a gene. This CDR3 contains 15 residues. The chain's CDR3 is CASRAREGGTGELFF. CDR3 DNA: TGTGCCAGCAGGGCGCGGGAGGGAGGGACCGGGGAGCTGTTTTTT.

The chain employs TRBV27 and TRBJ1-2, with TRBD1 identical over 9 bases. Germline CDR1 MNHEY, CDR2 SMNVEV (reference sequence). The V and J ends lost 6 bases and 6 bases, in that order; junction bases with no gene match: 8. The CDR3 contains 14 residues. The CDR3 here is CASRTTGGMDGYTF. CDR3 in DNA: TGTGCCAGCAGGACGACAGGGGGTATGGATGGCTACACCTTC.

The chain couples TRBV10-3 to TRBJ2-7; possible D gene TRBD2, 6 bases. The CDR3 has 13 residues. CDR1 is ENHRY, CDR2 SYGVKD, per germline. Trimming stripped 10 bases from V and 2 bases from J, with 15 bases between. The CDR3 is CATADGGPYEQYF. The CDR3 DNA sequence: TGTGCCACAGCGGACGGGGGACCCTACGAGCAGTACTTC.

The DNA of the CDR3 is TGTGCCAGCAGCCCCGGCGGGACAGGGGGTAAGAGCTACACCTTC. Translating gives CASSPGGTGGKSYTF. This rearrangement joins TRBV7-2 to TRBJ1-2, with 11 bases matching TRBD1. Germline CDR1 and CDR2: SGHTA and FQGNSA. The V gene end was trimmed by 5 bases and the J gene end by 9 bases; junction bases not matched to a gene: 11. The length of the CDR3 is 15 residues.

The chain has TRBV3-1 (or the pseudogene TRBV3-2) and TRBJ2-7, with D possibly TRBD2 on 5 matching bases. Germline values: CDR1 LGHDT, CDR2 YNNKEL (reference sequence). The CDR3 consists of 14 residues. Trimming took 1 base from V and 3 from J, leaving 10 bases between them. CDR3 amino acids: CASSQGILDYEQYF. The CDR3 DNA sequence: TGTGCCAGCAGCCAAGGTATACTAGACTACGAGCAGTACTTC.

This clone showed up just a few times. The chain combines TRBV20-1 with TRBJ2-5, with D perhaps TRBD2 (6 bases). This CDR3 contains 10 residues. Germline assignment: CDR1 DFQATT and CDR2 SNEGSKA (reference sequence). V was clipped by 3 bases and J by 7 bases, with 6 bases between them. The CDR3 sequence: CSASGGTQYF. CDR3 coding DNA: TGCAGTGCTAGCGGGGGGACCCAGTACTTC.

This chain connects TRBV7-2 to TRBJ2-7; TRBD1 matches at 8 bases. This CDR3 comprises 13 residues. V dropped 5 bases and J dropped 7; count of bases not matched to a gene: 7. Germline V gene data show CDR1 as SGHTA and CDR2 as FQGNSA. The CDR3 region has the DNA TGTGCCAGCAGCGGGCAGGGGGCGCGGGAGCAGTACTTC. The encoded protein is CASSGQGAREQYF.

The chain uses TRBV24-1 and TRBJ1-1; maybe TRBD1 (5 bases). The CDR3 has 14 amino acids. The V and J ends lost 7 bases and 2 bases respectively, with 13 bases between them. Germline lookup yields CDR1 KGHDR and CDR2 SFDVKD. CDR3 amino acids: CATRPEGLNTEAFF. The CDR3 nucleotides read TGTGCCACCAGGCCGGAGGGACTTAACACTGAAGCTTTCTTT.

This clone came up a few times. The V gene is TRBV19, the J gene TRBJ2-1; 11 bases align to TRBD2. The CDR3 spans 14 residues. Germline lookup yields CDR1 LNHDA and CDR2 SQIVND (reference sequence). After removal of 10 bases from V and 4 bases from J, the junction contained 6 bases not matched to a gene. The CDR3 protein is CATNLAGGYNEQFF. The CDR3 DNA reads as TGTGCCACAAACCTAGCGGGGGGTTACAATGAGCAGTTCTTC.

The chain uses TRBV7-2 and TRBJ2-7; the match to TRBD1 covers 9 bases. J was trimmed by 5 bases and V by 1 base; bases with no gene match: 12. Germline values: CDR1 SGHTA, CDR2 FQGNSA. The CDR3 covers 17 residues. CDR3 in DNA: TGTGCCAGCAGCTTAGTCGGCATGGTGGGACAGGGTGACGAGCAGTACTTC. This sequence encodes CASSLVGMVGQGDEQYF.

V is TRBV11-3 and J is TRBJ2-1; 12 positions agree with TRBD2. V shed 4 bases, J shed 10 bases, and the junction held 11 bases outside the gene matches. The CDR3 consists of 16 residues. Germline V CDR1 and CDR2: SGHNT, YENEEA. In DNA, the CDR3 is TGTGCCAGCAGCTCGTCACTAGCGGGGGGCGACCCAGAGCAGTTCTTC. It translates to CASSSSLAGGDPEQFF.

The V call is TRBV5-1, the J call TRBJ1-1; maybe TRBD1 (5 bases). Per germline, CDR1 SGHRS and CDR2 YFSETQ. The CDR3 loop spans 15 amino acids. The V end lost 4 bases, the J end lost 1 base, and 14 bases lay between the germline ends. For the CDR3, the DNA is TGCGCCAGCAGCACTGACAGCCATTCGAACACTGAAGCTTTCTTT. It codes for CASSTDSHSNTEAFF.

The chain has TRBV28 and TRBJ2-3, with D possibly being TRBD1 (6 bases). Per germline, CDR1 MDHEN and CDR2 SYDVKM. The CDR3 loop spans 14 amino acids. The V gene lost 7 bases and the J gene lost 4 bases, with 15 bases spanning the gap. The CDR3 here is CASTRDTGADTQYF. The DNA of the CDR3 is TGTGCCAGCACCCGGGACACCGGTGCAGATACGCAGTATTTT.

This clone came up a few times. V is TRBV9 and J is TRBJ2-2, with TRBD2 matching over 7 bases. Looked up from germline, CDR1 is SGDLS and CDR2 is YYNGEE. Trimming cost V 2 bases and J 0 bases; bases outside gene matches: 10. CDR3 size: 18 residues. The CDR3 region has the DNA TGTGCCAGCAGCGTCGGGCCTAGCGGTCCGGCGAACACCGGGGAGCTGTTTTTT. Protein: CASSVGPSGPANTGELFF. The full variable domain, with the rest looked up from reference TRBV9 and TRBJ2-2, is DSGVTQTPKHLITATGQRVTLRCSPRSGDLSVYWYQQSLDQGLQFLIQYYNGEERAKGNILERFSAQQFPDLHSELNLSSLELGDSALYFCASSVGPSGPANTGELFFGEGSRLTVL.

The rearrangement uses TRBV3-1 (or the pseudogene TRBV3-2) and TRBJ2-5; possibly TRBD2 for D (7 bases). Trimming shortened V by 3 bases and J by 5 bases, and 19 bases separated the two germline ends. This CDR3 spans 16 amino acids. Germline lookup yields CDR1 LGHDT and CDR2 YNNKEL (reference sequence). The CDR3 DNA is TGTGCCAGCAGCCACGACTGGGGGGGCCGGGAGGAGACCCAGTACTTC. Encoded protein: CASSHDWGGREETQYF.

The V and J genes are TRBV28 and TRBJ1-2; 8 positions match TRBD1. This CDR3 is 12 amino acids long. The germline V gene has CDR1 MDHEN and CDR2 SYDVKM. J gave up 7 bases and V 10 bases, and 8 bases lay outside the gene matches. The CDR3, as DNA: TGTGCCACCCAGGGGGCGTTTTTTGGCTACACCTTC. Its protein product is CATQGAFFGYTF.

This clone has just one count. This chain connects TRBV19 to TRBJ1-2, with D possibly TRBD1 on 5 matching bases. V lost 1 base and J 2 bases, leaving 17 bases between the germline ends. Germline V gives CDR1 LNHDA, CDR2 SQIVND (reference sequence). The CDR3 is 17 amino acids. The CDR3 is CASSIGSFGASNYGYTF. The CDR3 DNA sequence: TGTGCCAGTAGTATAGGTTCGTTTGGGGCGTCGAACTATGGCTACACCTTC.

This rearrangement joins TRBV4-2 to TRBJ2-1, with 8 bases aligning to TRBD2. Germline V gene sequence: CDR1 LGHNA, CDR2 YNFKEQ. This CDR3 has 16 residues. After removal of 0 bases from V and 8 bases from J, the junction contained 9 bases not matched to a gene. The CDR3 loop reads CASSQETGLERDEQFF. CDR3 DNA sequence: TGTGCCAGCAGCCAAGAGACGGGACTAGAACGCGATGAGCAGTTCTTC.

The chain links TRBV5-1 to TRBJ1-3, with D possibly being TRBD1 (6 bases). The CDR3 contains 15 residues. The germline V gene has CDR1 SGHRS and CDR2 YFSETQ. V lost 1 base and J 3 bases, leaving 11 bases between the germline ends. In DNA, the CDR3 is TGCGCCAGCAGCTTGTTCGCAGGGGATGGAAACACCATATATTTT. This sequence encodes CASSLFAGDGNTIYF.

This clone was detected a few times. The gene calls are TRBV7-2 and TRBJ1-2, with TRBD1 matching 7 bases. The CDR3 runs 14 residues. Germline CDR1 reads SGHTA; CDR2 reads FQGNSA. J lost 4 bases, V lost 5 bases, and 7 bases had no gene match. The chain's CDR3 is CASSRTTGLYGYTF. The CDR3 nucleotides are TGTGCCAGCAGCAGGACGACAGGGCTCTATGGCTACACCTTC.

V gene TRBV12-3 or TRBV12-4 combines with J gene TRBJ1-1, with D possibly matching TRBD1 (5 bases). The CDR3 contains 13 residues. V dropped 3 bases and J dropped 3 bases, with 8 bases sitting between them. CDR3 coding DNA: TGTGCCAGCAGTTTTTCAGGGTACACTGAAGCTTTCTTT. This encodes CASSFSGYTEAFF.

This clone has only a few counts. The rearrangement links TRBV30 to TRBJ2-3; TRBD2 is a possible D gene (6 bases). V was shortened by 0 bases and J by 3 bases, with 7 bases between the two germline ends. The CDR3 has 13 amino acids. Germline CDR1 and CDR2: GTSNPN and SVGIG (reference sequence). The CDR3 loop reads CAWSVGGTDTQYF. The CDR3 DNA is TGTGCCTGGAGTGTCGGGGGAACAGATACGCAGTATTTT.

The CDR3 region has the DNA TGCGCCAGCAGCAGGGACAGGCCGGGGCATGGCTACACCTTC. Amino acid sequence: CASSRDRPGHGYTF. The J gene is TRBJ1-2, the V gene TRBV5-1; 8 bases match TRBD1. Losses at the gene ends were 4 bases for V and 6 bases for J; bases not matched to a gene: 8. The CDR3 is 14 amino acids. CDR1 and CDR2 from the germline V gene are SGHRS and YFSETQ.

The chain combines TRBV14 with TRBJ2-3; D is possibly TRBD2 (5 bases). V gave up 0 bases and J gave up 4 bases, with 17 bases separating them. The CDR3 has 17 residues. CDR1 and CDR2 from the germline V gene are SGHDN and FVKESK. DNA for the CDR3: TGTGCCAGCAGCCAAGAAGTACGGGGAGCCCGCCCAGATACGCAGTATTTT. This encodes CASSQEVRGARPDTQYF.

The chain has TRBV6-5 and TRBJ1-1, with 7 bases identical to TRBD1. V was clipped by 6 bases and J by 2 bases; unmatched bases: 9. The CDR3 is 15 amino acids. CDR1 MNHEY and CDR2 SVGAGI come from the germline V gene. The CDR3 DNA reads TGTGCCAGCAGCCAAACCCAGGGGGGAAACACTGAAGCTTTCTTT. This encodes CASSQTQGGNTEAFF.

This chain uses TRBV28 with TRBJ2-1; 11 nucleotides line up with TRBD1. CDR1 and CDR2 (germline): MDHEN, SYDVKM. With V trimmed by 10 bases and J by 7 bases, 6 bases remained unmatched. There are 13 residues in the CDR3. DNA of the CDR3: TGTGCCATACGGGACAGGGGGTCAAATGAGCAGTTCTTC. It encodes CAIRDRGSNEQFF.

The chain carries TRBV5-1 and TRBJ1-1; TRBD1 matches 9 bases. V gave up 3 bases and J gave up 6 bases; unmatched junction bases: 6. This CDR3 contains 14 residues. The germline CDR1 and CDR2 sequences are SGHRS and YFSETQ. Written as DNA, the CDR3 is TGCGCCAGCAGCTCGACAGGGGGGCGAGCTGAAGCTTTCTTT. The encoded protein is CASSSTGGRAEAFF.

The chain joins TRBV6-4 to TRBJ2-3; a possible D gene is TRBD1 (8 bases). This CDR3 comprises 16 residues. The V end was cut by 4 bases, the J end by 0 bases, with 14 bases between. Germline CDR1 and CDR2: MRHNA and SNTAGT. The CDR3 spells CASSANRGGSTDTQYF. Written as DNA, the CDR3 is TGTGCCAGCAGTGCCAACAGGGGGGGTAGCACAGATACGCAGTATTTT.

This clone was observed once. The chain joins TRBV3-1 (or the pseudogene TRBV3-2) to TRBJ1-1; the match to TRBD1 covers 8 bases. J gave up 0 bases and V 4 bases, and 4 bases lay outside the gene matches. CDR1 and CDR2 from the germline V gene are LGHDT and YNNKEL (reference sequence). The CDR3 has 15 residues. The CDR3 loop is CASSPGDRLNTEAFF. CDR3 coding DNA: TGTGCCAGCAGCCCTGGGGACAGGTTGAACACTGAAGCTTTCTTT.